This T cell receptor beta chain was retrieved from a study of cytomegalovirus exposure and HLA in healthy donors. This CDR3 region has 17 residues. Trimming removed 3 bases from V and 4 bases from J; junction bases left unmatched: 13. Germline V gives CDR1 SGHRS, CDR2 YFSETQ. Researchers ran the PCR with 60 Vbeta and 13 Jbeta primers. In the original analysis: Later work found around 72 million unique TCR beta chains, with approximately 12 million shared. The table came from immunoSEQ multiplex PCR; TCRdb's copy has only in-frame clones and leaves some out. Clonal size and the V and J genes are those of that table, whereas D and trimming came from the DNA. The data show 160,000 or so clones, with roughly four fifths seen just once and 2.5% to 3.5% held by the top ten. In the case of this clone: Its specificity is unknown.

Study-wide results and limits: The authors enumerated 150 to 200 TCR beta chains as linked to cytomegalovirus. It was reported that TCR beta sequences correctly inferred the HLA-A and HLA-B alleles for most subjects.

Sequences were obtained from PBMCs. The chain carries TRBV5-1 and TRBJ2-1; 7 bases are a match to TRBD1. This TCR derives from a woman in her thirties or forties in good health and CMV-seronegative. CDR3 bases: TGCGCCAGCAGCTCGTCCAGAGGGGGCCTCCTTTACAATGAGCAGTTCTTC. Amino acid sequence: CASSSSRGGLLYNEQFF.